The rows below give T cell receptor beta chains drawn from one sample of a study of blood T cells in healthy people across ages. TCRdb re-analysed the 5' RACE reads in MiXCR, keeping a single row per CDR3 protein. The sample comprises roughly 1,500,000 distinct CDR3 sequences, almost 35% of which are singletons, and 10% to 12% rests with the top ten. Sequenced material: blood. The receptors here all came from a woman aged 25-40 years in good health. The conserved cysteine and the conserved F or W are not part of the CDR3 here.

CDR3aa,v_gene,len
ASSSRGGVPSGEKLF,TRBV5-4,15
ASSRIGNFNYGYT,TRBV4-1,13
ASSPSTGGSGGYT,TRBV5-1,13
SARDLEGEDQPQH,TRBV20-1,13
ASSPRGGAEIHSEQF,TRBV6-1,15
SACRTSGGAGDEQF,TRBV20-1,14
ASSPPRDTQY,TRBV7-9,10
SVIPGTGGYEQY,TRBV20-1,12
ASSFPGGRETQY,TRBV12-3/TRBV12-4,12
VSSLGDSTDTQY,TRBV5-1,12
SARAPTGKNTEAF,TRBV20-1,13
ASSPTSGTWEQY,TRBV18,12
ASSFPGTFYEQY,TRBV6-2/TRBV6-3,12
ASSPSGGSGQF,TRBV28,11
ASSDLAAEQF,TRBV9,10
ASSEVPGLAGGSQADEQF,TRBV6-1,18
ASSPLGPYYEQY,TRBV27,12
SARVGTDSYNEQF,TRBV20-1,13